A selection of T cell receptor beta chains follows, all from one sample in a study of blood T cell repertoires in COVID-19. The assay was immunoSEQ multiplex PCR, and TCRdb's table has in-frame clones only and misses some. The repertoire holds hundreds of thousands of clones, with around four fifths as singletons. Sample: peripheral blood. The receptors come from a man older than 75 with acute or convalescent COVID-19. Both conserved end residues are part of each CDR3. The order of the fields is clone size, CDR3 length, D gene, V gene, J gene, CDR3 protein, CDR3 DNA. The D gene is left open where the match is weak. Size is omitted from some rows. Given values are once, few, many or a class for expanded clones.

>once|17|TRBD1|TRBV15|TRBJ2-6
CATSRGTGLTGANVLTF
TGTGCCACCAGCAGAGGGACAGGGCTTACTGGGGCCAACGTCCTGACTTTC
>-|14|-|TRBV2|TRBJ2-1
CASMKAGWGDEQFF
TGTGCCAGCATGAAAGCGGGCTGGGGCGATGAGCAGTTCTTC
>-|15|TRBD2|TRBV24-1|TRBJ2-6
CATSESGGGANVLTF
TGTGCCACCAGTGAGTCGGGGGGAGGGGCCAACGTCCTGACTTTC
>-|19|TRBD1|TRBV11-2|TRBJ2-7
CASSLGTWTGANRPYEQYF
TGTGCCAGCAGCTTAGGGACTTGGACAGGGGCTAATCGGCCTTACGAGCAGTACTTC
>-|15|TRBD1|TRBV5-1|TRBJ2-3
CASSLRQGGTDTQYF
TGCGCCAGCAGCCTGCGACAGGGCGGCACAGATACGCAGTATTTT
>-|14|TRBD1|TRBV6-5|TRBJ1-5
CASTWTGHNQPQHF
TGTGCCAGCACATGGACAGGGCACAATCAGCCCCAGCATTTT
>-|13|-|TRBV27|TRBJ2-7
CASSLRQNYEQYF
TGTGCCAGCAGTTTGAGACAGAACTACGAGCAGTACTTC
>-|19|TRBD2|TRBV5-1|TRBJ2-5
CASSFRRASGSPHQETQYF
TGCGCCAGCAGCTTCCGGCGGGCTAGCGGGAGTCCCCACCAAGAGACCCAGTACTTC
>once|11|-|TRBV6-5|TRBJ2-7
CASTEFGEQYF
TGTGCCAGCACCGAGTTTGGCGAGCAGTACTTC
>-|16|-|TRBV7-6|TRBJ2-3
CASSSGGRRSTDTQYF
TGTGCCAGCAGCTCAGGGGGGAGGCGAAGCACAGATACGCAGTATTTT
>-|15|TRBD1|TRBV6-1|TRBJ2-7
CASSEAGTGSDEQYF
TGTGCCAGCAGTGAAGCAGGGACAGGGTCAGACGAGCAGTACTTC
>-|15|-|TRBV5-5|TRBJ2-2
CASSQTNSNTGELFF
TGTGCCAGCAGCCAGACAAACTCGAACACCGGGGAGCTGTTTTTT
>-|13|-|TRBV5-1|TRBJ2-5
CASSPTGQETQYF
TGCGCCAGCAGCCCCACTGGCCAAGAGACCCAGTACTTC
>-|15|-|TRBV10-1|TRBJ2-5
CASQNPGLAQETQYF
TGCGCCAGCCAAAACCCCGGGCTAGCCCAAGAGACCCAGTACTTC
>once|17|-|TRBV7-6|TRBJ2-2
CASSLTGTPRGTGELFF
TGTGCCAGCAGCTTAACCGGGACACCGAGAGGCACCGGGGAGCTGTTTTTT
>-|14|TRBD2|TRBV5-1|TRBJ2-2
CASSSFGEGGELFF
TGCGCCAGCAGCTCCTTCGGGGAGGGCGGGGAGCTGTTTTTT
>-|16|-|TRBV18|TRBJ2-1
CASSPLLEGTNLGQFF
TGTGCCAGCTCACCGCTTCTTGAGGGAACTAACCTTGGGCAGTTCTTC
>few|14|TRBD2|TRBV7-2|TRBJ2-7
CASSPWGDYYEQYF
TGTGCCAGCAGCCCCTGGGGGGACTACTACGAGCAGTACTTC
>-|14|TRBD1|TRBV10-2|TRBJ1-3
CASRGTGNRYTIYF
TGCGCCAGCAGGGGGACAGGGAATCGGTACACCATATATTTT
>-|14|TRBD2|TRBV7-9|TRBJ2-3
CASRKGTSGDTQYF
TGTGCCAGCAGGAAAGGGACTAGTGGTGATACGCAGTATTTT
>once|16|TRBD1|TRBV30|TRBJ1-6
CAWKPPGQGVNSPLHF
TGTGCCTGGAAACCGCCAGGACAGGGCGTCAATTCACCCCTCCACTTT
>-|13|TRBD2|TRBV5-6|TRBJ2-5
CASSLGLAETQYF
TGTGCCAGCAGCTTGGGACTAGCTGAGACCCAGTACTTC
>-|16|TRBD2|TRBV6-5|TRBJ2-7
CASSFQTSGRAYEQYF
TGTGCCAGCAGTTTCCAGACTAGCGGGAGGGCTTACGAGCAGTACTTC
>-|15|-|TRBV7-2|TRBJ1-6
CASSSLWGVGSPLHF
TGTGCCAGCAGCTCGCTTTGGGGGGTAGGTTCACCCCTCCACTTT
>-|14|-|TRBV5-5|TRBJ1-4
CASSTDTQGWKLFF
TGTGCCAGCAGCACCGACACACAGGGTTGGAAACTGTTTTTT
>-|17|-|TRBV4-2|TRBJ2-6
CASSRVGAASGANVLTF
TGTGCCAGCAGCCGAGTTGGGGCGGCCTCTGGGGCCAACGTCCTGACTTTC
>few|17|-|TRBV11-2|TRBJ1-2
CASSLDPQGPTRAGYTF
TGTGCCAGCAGCTTAGATCCCCAGGGCCCCACTCGAGCTGGCTACACCTTC
>-|16|-|TRBV9|TRBJ2-3
CASSAHDARGTDTQYF
TGTGCCAGCAGCGCCCACGACGCGAGGGGCACAGATACGCAGTATTTT
>-|16|-|TRBV10-3|TRBJ1-1
CAISERGSDMNTEAFF
TGTGCCATCAGTGAGAGGGGCTCCGATATGAACACTGAAGCTTTCTTT